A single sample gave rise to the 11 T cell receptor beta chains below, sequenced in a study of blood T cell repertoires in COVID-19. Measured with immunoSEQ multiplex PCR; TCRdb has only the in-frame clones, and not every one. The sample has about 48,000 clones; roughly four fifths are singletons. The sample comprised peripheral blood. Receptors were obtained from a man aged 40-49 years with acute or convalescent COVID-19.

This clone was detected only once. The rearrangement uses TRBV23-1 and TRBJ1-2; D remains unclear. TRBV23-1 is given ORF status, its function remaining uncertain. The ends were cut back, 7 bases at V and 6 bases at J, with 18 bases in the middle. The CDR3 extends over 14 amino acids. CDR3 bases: TGCGCCAGCACTCCCGCGCGAGACACAGATGGCTACACCTTC. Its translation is CASTPARDTDGYTF.

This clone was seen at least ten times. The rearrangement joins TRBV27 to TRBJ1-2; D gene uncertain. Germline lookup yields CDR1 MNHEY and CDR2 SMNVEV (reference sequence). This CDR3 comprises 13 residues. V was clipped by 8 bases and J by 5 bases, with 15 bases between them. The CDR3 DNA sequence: TGTGCCAGCGGGGAGCGAGGTTTTTATGGCTACACCTTC. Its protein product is CASGERGFYGYTF.

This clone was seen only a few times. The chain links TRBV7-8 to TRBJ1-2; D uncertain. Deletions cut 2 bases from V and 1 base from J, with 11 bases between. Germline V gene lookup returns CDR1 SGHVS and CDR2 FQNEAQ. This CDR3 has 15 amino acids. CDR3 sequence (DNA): TGTGCCAGCAGCTTACTACGCAGGAATAACTATGGCTACACCTTC. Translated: CASSLLRRNNYGYTF.

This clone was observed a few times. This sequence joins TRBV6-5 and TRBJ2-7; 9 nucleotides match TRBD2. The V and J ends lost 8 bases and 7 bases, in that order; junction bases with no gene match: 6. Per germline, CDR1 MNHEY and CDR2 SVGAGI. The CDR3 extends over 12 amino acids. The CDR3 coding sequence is TGTGCCAGCGCGGGGGGGGCGTGGGAGCAGTACTTC. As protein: CASAGGAWEQYF.

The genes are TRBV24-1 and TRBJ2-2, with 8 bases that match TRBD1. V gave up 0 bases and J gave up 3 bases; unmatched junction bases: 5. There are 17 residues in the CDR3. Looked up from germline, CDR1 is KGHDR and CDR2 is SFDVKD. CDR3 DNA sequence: TGTGCCACCAGTGATTTGGGCGACAGGGGTGACACCGGGGAGCTGTTTTTT. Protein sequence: CATSDLGDRGDTGELFF.

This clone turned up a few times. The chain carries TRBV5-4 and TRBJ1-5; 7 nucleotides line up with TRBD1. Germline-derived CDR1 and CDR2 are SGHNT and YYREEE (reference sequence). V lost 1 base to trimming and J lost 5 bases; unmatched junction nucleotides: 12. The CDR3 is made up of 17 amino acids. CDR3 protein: CASSLKFGTGEDQPQHF. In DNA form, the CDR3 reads TGTGCCAGCAGCTTGAAGTTCGGCACAGGGGAGGATCAGCCCCAGCATTTT.

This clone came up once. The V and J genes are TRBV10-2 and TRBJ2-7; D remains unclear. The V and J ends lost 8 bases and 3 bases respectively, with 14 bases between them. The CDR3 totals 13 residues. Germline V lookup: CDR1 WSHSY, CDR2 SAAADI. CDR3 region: CASRVGVNYEQYF. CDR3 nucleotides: TGCGCCAGCCGGGTTGGAGTCAACTACGAGCAGTACTTC.

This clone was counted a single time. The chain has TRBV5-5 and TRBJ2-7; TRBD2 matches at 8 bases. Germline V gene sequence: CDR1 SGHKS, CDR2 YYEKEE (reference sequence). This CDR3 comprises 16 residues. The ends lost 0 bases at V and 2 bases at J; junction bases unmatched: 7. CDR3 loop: CASSLGGTSGAYEQYF. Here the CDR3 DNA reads TGTGCCAGCAGCTTGGGCGGGACTAGTGGGGCCTACGAGCAGTACTTC. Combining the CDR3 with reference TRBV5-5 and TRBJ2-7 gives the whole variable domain DAGVTQSPTHLIKTRGQQVTLRCSPISGHKSVSWYQQVLGQGPQFIFQYYEKEERGRGNFPDRFSARQFPNYSSELNVNALLLGDSALYLCASSLGGTSGAYEQYFGPGTRLTVT.

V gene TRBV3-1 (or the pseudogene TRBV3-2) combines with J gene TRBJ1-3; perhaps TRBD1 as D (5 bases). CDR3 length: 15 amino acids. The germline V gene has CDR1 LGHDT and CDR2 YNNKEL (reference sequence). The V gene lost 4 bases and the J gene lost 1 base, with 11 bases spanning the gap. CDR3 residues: CASSPTDSSGNTIYF. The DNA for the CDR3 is TGTGCCAGCAGCCCGACAGATAGTTCTGGAAACACCATATATTTT.

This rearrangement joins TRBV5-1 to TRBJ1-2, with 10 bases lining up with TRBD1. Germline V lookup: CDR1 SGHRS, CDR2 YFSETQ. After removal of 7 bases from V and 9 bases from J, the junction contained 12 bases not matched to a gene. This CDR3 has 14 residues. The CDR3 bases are TGCGCCAGCGGAAAAACCGGGACAGGGGAACGCTACACCTTC. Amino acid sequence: CASGKTGTGERYTF. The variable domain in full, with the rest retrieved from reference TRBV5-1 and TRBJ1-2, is KAGVTQTPRYLIKTRGQQVTLSCSPISGHRSVSWYQQTPGQGLQFLFEYFSETQRNKGNFPGRFSGRQFSNSRSEMNVSTLELGDSALYLCASGKTGTGERYTFGSGTRLTVV.

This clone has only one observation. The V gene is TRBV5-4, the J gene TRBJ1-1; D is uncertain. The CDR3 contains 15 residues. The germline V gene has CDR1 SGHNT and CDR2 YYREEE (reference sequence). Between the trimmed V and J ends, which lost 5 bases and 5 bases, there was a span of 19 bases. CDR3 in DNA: TGTGCCAGCAGAATGGGAGGGTATCGGGGAACTGAAGCTTTCTTT. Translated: CASRMGGYRGTEAFF.